Listed here are 12 T cell receptor beta chains from one sample, sequenced in a study of cytomegalovirus exposure and HLA in healthy donors. A multiplex PCR was run with 60 Vbeta primers and 13 Jbeta primers. Profiled with immunoSEQ multiplex PCR; TCRdb holds only in-frame clones, not every one. The repertoire holds approximately 190,000 clones, 75% to 90% seen once, with approximately 0.98% in the top ten. Sequencing was done on a sample of PBMCs. These receptors were taken from a boy under 10 years old in good health and CMV-seronegative.

This rearrangement joins TRBV6-1 to TRBJ1-2; D is possibly TRBD1 (5 bases). V shed 6 bases and J shed 7 bases, with 9 bases lying between them. The CDR3 runs to 11 residues. The V gene's germline CDR1 is MNHNS and CDR2 SASEGT. CDR3 nucleotide sequence: TGTGCCAGCAGACAAAGGGGTGGCTACACCTTC. Translation: CASRQRGGYTF.

V gene TRBV28 combines with J gene TRBJ2-1, with D perhaps matching TRBD2 (5 bases). Trimming shortened V by 2 bases and J by 8 bases, and 13 bases separated the two germline ends. The germline gives CDR1 MDHEN, CDR2 SYDVKM. This CDR3 spans 14 amino acids. CDR3 in amino acids: CASSLLGDIDEQFF. For the CDR3, the DNA is TGTGCCAGCAGTTTACTGGGAGATATCGATGAGCAGTTCTTC.

The V and J genes are TRBV5-1 and TRBJ1-2, with D tentatively TRBD1 (5 bases). CDR3 length equals 13 residues. CDR1 and CDR2 (germline): SGHRS, YFSETQ. Trimming left V 2 bases short and J 6 bases short, with 11 bases between. CDR3 DNA: TGCGCCAGCAGCTTTCTCACAGGCAATGGCTACACCTTC. It is translated as CASSFLTGNGYTF.

The chain links TRBV15 to TRBJ1-1; D is possibly TRBD1 (5 bases). Germline V lookup: CDR1 LNHNV, CDR2 YYDKDF (reference sequence). The CDR3 covers 13 residues. With 5 bases removed from V and 5 bases from J, the gap between germline ends came to 12 bases. The DNA for the CDR3 is TGTGCCACCAGCCGCCGGAGGGGTACTGAAGCTTTCTTT. Protein: CATSRRRGTEAFF.

The chain couples TRBV4-1 to TRBJ2-1; 8 bases are a match to TRBD1. The CDR3 runs to 16 residues. Germline-derived CDR1 and CDR2 are MGHRA and YSYEKL. Trimming removed 0 bases from V and 7 bases from J; junction bases left unmatched: 8. CDR3 sequence: CASSQETGEERNEQFF. The CDR3 nucleotides read TGCGCCAGCAGCCAAGAGACAGGGGAAGAAAGGAATGAGCAGTTCTTC.

The V and J genes are TRBV7-3 and TRBJ2-3, with 7 nucleotides matching TRBD2. The J segment lost 8 bases and the V segment lost 5 bases, leaving 7 bases of the junction unmatched. The CDR3 runs to 13 residues. Germline CDR1 is SGHTA and CDR2 is FQGTGA. CDR3 DNA: TGTGCCAGCAGCCCGTCAACGGGAGGTACGCAGTATTTT. It specifies CASSPSTGGTQYF.

The chain recombines TRBV27 with TRBJ1-2; 8 nucleotides line up with TRBD1. V lost 5 bases and J lost 0; bases outside the gene matches: 8. The CDR3 consists of 16 residues. Germline V CDR1 and CDR2: MNHEY, SMNVEV (reference sequence). The DNA of the CDR3 is TGTGCCAGCAGTCGGACAGGGATAGTAGCTAACTATGGCTACACCTTC. It yields the protein CASSRTGIVANYGYTF.

On this clone: This may stem from a read error, because a much larger clone lies one nucleotide away. The rearrangement joins TRBV5-6 to TRBJ1-1; D is possibly TRBD1 (5 bases). Trimming took 0 bases from V and 3 from J, leaving 9 bases between them. Germline loops: CDR1 SGHDT, CDR2 YYEEEE. The CDR3 loop spans 14 amino acids. The CDR3 spells CASSLGRADTEAFF. CDR3 in DNA: TGTGCCAGCAGCTTGGGCAGGGCGGACACTGAAGCTTTCTTT.

This sequence joins TRBV5-4 and TRBJ1-3, with 7 bases matching TRBD1. CDR1 is SGHNT and CDR2 is YYREEE in the germline V gene (reference sequence). The CDR3 has 16 residues. The trim removed 0 bases at V and 4 bases at J, leaving 7 bases unmatched. This CDR3 is CASSLGPDRAGNTIYF. The CDR3, as DNA: TGTGCCAGCAGCTTGGGTCCAGACAGGGCGGGAAACACCATATATTTT.

This chain connects TRBV9 to TRBJ1-1; 9 positions agree with TRBD1. Germline loops: CDR1 SGDLS, CDR2 YYNGEE. J lost 3 bases, V lost 3 bases, and 12 bases had no gene match. The CDR3 length is 17 residues. DNA of the CDR3: TGTGCCAGCAGCGGAGAGGACAGGGGAGTAAGGCACACTGAAGCTTTCTTT. It codes for CASSGEDRGVRHTEAFF.

This clone was seen a handful of times. This chain uses TRBV29-1 with TRBJ1-1; 7 nucleotides match TRBD1. The J segment lost 0 bases and the V segment lost 7 bases, leaving 5 bases of the junction unmatched. Germline V gene sequence: CDR1 SQVTM, CDR2 ANQGSEA. The CDR3 is made up of 13 amino acids. CDR3 DNA sequence: TGCAGCGCGGGACAGCAAATGAACACTGAAGCTTTCTTT. Amino acids: CSAGQQMNTEAFF.

This chain joins TRBV25-1 and TRBJ2-2, with 10 bases lining up with TRBD1. V was clipped by 6 bases and J by 4 bases; unmatched bases: 2. The CDR3 extends over 14 amino acids. Germline V gene lookup returns CDR1 MGHDK and CDR2 SYGVNS. The CDR3 spells CASRGTGVTGELFF. The DNA of the CDR3 is TGTGCCAGCAGGGGGACAGGGGTCACCGGGGAGCTGTTTTTT.